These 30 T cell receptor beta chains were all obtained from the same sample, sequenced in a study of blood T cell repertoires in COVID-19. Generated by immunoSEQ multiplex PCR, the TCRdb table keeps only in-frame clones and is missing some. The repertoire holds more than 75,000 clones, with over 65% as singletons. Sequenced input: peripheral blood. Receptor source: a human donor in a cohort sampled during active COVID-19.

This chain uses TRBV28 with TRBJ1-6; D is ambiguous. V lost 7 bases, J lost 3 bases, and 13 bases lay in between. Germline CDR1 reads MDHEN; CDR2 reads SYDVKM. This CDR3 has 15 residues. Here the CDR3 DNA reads TGTGCCAGCACCACCCCGGGGAGCTATAATTCACCCCTCCACTTT. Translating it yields CASTTPGSYNSPLHF.

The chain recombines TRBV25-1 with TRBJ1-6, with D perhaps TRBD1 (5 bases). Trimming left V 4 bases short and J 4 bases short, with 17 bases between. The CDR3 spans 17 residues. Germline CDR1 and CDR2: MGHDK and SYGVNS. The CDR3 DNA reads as TGTGCCAGCAGTGCATCCAGGGACGGGGGATATAATTCACCCCTCCACTTT. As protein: CASSASRDGGYNSPLHF.

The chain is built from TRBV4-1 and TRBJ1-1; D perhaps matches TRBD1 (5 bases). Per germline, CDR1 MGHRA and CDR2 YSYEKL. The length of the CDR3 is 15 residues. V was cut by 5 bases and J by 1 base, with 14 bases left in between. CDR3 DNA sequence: TGCGCCAGCAGCGTAACACGGACACAGAACACTGAAGCTTTCTTT. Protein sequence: CASSVTRTQNTEAFF.

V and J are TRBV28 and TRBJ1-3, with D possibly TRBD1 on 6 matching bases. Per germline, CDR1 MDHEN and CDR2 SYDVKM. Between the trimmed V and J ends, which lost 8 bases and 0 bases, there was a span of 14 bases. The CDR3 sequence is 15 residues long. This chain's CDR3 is CASRTGTPSGNTIYF. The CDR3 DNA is TGTGCCAGCCGCACAGGGACCCCCTCTGGAAACACCATATATTTT. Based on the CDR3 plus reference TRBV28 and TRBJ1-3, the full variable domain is DVKVTQSSRYLVKRTGEKVFLECVQDMDHENMFWYRQDPGLGLRLIYFSYDVKMKEKGDIPEGYSVSREKKERFSLILESASTNQTSMYLCASRTGTPSGNTIYFGEGSWLTVV.

The chain's CDR3 is CASSPLDREKTFF. CDR3 sequence (DNA): TGTGCCAGCTCACCACTTGACAGGGAGAAGACTTTCTTT. The chain has TRBV18 and TRBJ1-1; 7 bases line up with TRBD1. CDR1 and CDR2 (germline): KGHSH, LQKENI. The length of the CDR3 is 13 residues. V trimming: 1 base; J trimming: 12 bases; junction bases outside the gene matches: 8.

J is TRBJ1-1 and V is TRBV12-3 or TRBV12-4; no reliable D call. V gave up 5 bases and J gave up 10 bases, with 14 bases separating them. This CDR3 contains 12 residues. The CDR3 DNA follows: TGTGCCAGCAGTCCCGGCGGGCTGGGAGCTTTCTTT. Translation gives CASSPGGLGAFF.

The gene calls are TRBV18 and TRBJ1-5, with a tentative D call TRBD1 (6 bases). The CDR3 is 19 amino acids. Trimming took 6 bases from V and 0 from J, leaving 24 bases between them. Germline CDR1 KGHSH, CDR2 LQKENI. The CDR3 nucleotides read TGTGCCAGCTCGCATTCGGGGGGCCAGAGTTTGAATAGCAATCAGCCCCAGCATTTT. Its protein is CASSHSGGQSLNSNQPQHF.

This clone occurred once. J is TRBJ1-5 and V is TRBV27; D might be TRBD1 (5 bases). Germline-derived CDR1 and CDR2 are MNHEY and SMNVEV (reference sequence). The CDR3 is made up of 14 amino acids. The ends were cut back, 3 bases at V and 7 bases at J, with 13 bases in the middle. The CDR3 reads CASSLEGSGQPQHF. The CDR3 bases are TGTGCCAGCAGTTTGGAGGGGAGTGGACAGCCCCAGCATTTT.

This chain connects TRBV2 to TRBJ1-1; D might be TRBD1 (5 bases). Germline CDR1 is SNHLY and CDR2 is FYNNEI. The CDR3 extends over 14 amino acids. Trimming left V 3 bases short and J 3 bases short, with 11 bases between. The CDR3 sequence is CASSDLGGDTEAFF. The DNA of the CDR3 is TGTGCCAGCAGTGATTTGGGGGGGGACACTGAAGCTTTCTTT. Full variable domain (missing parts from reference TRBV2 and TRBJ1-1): EPEVTQTPSHQVTQMGQEVILRCVPISNHLYFYWYRQILGQKVEFLVSFYNNEISEKSEIFDDQFSVERPDGSNFTLKIRSTKLEDSAMYFCASSDLGGDTEAFFGQGTRLTVV.

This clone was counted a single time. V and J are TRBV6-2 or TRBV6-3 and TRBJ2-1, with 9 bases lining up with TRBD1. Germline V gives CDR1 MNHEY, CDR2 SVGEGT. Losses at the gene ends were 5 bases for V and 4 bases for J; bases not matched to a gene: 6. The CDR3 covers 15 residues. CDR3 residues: CASSTGQGIYNEQFF. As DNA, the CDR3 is TGTGCCAGCAGTACCGGACAGGGGATATACAATGAGCAGTTCTTC.

CDR3 residues: CASSPSRTRDEQFF. The CDR3 nucleotides read TGTGCCAGCAGCCCTTCTAGGACTAGGGATGAGCAGTTCTTC. This chain connects TRBV7-9 to TRBJ2-1; 7 positions match TRBD2. This CDR3 is 14 amino acids long. Looked up from germline, CDR1 is SEHNR and CDR2 is FQNEAQ (reference sequence). V gave up 5 bases and J gave up 8 bases; unmatched junction bases: 9.

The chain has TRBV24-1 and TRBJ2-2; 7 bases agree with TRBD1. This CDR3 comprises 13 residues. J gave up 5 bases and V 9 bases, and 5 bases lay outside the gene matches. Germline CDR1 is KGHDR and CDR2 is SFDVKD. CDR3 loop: CATRQGRTGELFF. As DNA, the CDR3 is TGTGCCACCCGACAGGGTAGGACCGGGGAGCTGTTTTTT.

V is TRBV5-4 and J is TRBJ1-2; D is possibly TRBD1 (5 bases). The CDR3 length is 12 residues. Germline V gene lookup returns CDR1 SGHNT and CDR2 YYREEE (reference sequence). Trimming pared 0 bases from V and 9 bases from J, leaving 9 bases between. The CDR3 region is CASSLDAGSYTF. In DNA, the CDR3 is TGTGCCAGCAGCTTGGACGCAGGGAGCTACACCTTC.

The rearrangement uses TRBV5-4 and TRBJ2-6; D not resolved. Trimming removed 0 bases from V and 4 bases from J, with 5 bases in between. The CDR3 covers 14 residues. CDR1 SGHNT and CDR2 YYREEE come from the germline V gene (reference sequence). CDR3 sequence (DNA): TGTGCCAGCAGCTTGGATCAGGGGGCCAACGTCCTGACTTTC. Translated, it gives CASSLDQGANVLTF.

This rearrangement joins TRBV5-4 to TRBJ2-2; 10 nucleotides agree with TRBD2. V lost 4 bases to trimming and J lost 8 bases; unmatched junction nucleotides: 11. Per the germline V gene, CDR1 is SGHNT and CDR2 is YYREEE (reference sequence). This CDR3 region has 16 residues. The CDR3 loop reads CASSPSSGRAPGELFF. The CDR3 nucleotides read TGTGCCAGCAGCCCGTCCAGCGGGAGGGCCCCGGGGGAGCTGTTTTTT.

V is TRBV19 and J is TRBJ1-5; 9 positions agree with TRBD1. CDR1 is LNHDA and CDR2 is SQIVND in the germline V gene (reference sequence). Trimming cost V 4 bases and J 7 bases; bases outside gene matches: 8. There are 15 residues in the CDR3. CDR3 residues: CASSTDRGSLQPQHF. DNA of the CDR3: TGTGCCAGTAGTACGGACAGGGGATCTCTGCAGCCCCAGCATTTT.

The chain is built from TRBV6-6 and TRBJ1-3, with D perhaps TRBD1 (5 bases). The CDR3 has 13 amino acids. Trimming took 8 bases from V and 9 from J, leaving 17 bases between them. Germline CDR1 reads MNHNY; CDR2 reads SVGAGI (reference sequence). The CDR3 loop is CASLTGPGGTIYF. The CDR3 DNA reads TGTGCCAGCCTCACAGGCCCGGGGGGCACCATATATTTT.

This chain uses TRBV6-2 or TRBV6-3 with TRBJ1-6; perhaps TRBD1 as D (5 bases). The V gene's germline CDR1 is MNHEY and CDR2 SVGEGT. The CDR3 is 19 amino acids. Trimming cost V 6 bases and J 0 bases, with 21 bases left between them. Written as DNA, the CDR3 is TGTGCCAGCAGCCCGACTCGGACAAGACTCAGCTCCTATAATTCACCCCTCCACTTT. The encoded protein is CASSPTRTRLSSYNSPLHF.

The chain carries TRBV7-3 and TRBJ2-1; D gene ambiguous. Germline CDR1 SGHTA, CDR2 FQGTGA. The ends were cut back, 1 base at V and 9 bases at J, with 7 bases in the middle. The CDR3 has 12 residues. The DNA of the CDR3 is TGTGCCAGCAGCTTAAATCTCGTTGAGCAGTTCTTC. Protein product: CASSLNLVEQFF.

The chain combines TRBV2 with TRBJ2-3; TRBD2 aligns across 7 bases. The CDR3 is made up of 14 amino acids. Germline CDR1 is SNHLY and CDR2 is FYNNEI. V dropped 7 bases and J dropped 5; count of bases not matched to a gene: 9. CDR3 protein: CASTLAGVVDTQYF. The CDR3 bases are TGTGCCAGCACTCTGGCGGGAGTTGTAGATACGCAGTATTTT.

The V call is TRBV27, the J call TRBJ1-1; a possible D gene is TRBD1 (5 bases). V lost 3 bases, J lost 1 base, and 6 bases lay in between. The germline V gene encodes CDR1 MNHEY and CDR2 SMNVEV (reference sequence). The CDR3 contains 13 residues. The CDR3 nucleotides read TGTGCCAGCAGTTTCGACAGGAACACTGAAGCTTTCTTT. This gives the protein CASSFDRNTEAFF.

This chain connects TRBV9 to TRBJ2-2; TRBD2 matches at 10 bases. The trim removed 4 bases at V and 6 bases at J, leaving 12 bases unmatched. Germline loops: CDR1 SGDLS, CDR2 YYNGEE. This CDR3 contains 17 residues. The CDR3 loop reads CASSPRPLAGVPGELFF. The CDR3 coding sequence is TGTGCCAGCAGCCCCCGCCCCCTAGCGGGAGTTCCCGGGGAGCTGTTTTTT. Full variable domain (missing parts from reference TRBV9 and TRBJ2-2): DSGVTQTPKHLITATGQRVTLRCSPRSGDLSVYWYQQSLDQGLQFLIQYYNGEERAKGNILERFSAQQFPDLHSELNLSSLELGDSALYFCASSPRPLAGVPGELFFGEGSRLTVL.

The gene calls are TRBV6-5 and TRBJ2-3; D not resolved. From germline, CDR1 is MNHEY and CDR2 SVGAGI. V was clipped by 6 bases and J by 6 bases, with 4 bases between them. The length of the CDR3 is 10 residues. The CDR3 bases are TGTGCCAGCAGGGGCGATACGCAGTATTTT. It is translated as CASRGDTQYF.

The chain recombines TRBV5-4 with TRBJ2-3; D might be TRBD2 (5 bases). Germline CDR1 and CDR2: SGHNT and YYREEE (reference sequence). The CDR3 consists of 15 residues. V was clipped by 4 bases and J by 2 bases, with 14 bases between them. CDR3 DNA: TGTGCCAGCAGCATACGGACTGCATCCACAGATACGCAGTATTTT. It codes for CASSIRTASTDTQYF.

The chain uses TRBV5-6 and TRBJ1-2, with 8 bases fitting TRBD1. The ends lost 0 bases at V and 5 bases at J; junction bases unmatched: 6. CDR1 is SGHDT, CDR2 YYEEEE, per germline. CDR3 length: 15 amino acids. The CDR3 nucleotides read TGTGCCAGCAGCTTGGGCGCAGGGGGCCCTTATGGCTACACCTTC. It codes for CASSLGAGGPYGYTF.

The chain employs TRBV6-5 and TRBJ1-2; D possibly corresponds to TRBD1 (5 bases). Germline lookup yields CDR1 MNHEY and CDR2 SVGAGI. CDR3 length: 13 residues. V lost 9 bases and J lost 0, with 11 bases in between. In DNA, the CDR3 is TGTGCCAGTAGACAGCCCTCTAACTATGGCTACACCTTC. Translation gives CASRQPSNYGYTF.

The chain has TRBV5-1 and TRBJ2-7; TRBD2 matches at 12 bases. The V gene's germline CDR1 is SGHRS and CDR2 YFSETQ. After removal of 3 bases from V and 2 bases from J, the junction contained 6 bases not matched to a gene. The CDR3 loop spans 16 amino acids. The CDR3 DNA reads TGCGCCAGCAGCTCAACGACTAGCGGGGGCCCCTACGAGCAGTACTTC. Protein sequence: CASSSTTSGGPYEQYF.

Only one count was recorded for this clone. CDR3: CASSLGSAGGQVETQYF. In DNA, the CDR3 is TGTGCCAGCAGCTTAGGATCAGCGGGGGGGCAAGTAGAGACCCAGTACTTC. The rearrangement joins TRBV11-2 to TRBJ2-5; 10 bases are shared with TRBD2. The germline V gene encodes CDR1 SGHAT and CDR2 FQNNGV. The trim removed 1 base at V and 4 bases at J, leaving 9 bases unmatched. The CDR3 has 17 residues.

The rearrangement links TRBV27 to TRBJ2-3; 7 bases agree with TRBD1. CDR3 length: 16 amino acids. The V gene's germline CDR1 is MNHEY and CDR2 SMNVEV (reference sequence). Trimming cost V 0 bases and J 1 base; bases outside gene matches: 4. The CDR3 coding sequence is TGTGCCAGCAGTTTATCGACAGGGCCCCGCACAGATACGCAGTATTTT. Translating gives CASSLSTGPRTDTQYF.

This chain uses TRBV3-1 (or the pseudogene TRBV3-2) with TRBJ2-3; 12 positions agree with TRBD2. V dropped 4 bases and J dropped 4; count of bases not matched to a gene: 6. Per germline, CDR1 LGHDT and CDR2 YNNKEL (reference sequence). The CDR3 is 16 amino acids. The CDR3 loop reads CASSLGRTSGADTQYF. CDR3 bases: TGTGCCAGCAGCCTCGGAAGGACTAGCGGGGCAGATACGCAGTATTTT.